Reported below is one T cell receptor beta chain. The antigen is not known. These data are taken from a study of long-term antiretroviral therapy in people with HIV. CDR1 is SGHVS and CDR2 is FQNEAQ in the germline V gene. The J segment lost 1 base and the V segment lost 1 base, leaving 8 bases of the junction unmatched. The CDR3 has 18 amino acids. Findings and limits, study-wide: Relative to transplant donor controls, diversity remained lower despite increasing after ART.

Version v3.0 of the immunoSEQ assay ran at survey level. TCRdb's copy holds only in-frame clones and misses some; the assay was immunoSEQ multiplex PCR. This table holds around 26,000 clones, 76% found once. The sample was unsorted PBMCs, taken 1.1 years before starting antiretroviral therapy. This chain links TRBV7-8 with TRBJ1-1, with 11 bases matching TRBD1. This receptor was identified in a middle-aged woman with HIV. CDR3 sequence reads: CASSLVWRTGGKNTEAFF. The DNA for the CDR3 is TGTGCCAGCAGCTTAGTATGGCGGACAGGGGGCAAGAACACTGAAGCTTTCTTT.